A single sample gave rise to the 3 T cell receptor beta chains below, sequenced in a study of blood T cell repertoires in COVID-19 (dated by TCRdb to the early 2020s). The library was built by means of the immunoSEQ multiplex PCR assay. Sourced from immuneACCESS, this table was stored by TCRdb with only in-frame sequences that have V and J called. A share of the clones is absent; for the studies checked, an unresolved V gene accounts for under half, and the remainder has no known explanation. This sample comprises under 250,000 clones, about 85% of them detected only once. The top ten constitute 3% of the sample. What was sequenced was peripheral blood. The origin of the receptors is a man aged 18 to 30 with active or convalescent COVID-19.

The CDR3 region is CASSVTRQGTSLSNQPQHF. In nucleotides, the CDR3 is TGTGCCAGCAGCGTTACTAGACAGGGCACCTCTTTGAGCAATCAGCCCCAGCATTTT. The chain links TRBV9 to TRBJ1-5, with 7 bases fitting TRBD1. This CDR3 has 19 amino acids. The V gene's germline CDR1 is SGDLS and CDR2 YYNGEE. Trimming cost V 2 bases and J 1 base; bases outside gene matches: 15.

This clone has a single count. V gene TRBV27 combines with J gene TRBJ1-2, with D hard to call. CDR1 MNHEY and CDR2 SMNVEV come from the germline V gene (reference sequence). The CDR3 is 19 amino acids. V was pared by 5 bases and J by 0 bases, with 25 bases between. CDR3 sequence (DNA): TGTGCCAGCAGTACGACCAGGTCTTCCTCCCCCCCAGCTAACTATGGCTACACCTTC. It codes for CASSTTRSSSPPANYGYTF.

This clone was counted a single time. The chain combines TRBV5-1 with TRBJ1-2; 7 nucleotides agree with TRBD1. Germline CDR1 is SGHRS and CDR2 is YFSETQ. J gave up 1 base and V 0 bases, and 6 bases lay outside the gene matches. CDR3 length equals 16 residues. CDR3 sequence: CASSLVGQPDNYGYTF. The CDR3 DNA follows: TGCGCCAGCAGCTTGGTGGGACAGCCGGATAACTATGGCTACACCTTC.